The 14 T cell receptor beta chains given below trace back to one sample, sequenced in a study of graft-versus-host responses after intestinal transplantation. Only in-frame clones appear in the TCRdb table, and some are missing; sequencing was by immunoSEQ multiplex PCR. The table has tens of thousands of clones, about 93% seen once. The antigens of these receptors remain unknown. The sample here was unstimulated CD8+ T cells sorted from spleen or lymph node cells, taken before intestinal transplant. The receptors derive from a human donor who received an intestinal transplant.

The V gene is TRBV4-1, the J gene TRBJ2-7; D possibly corresponds to TRBD2 (6 bases). This CDR3 has 13 amino acids. Germline CDR1 reads MGHRA; CDR2 reads YSYEKL. V was shortened by 4 bases and J by 1 base, with 8 bases between the two germline ends. The CDR3, as DNA: TGCGCCAGCAGCCTTGGGACTTCCTACGAGCAGTACTTC. Amino acids: CASSLGTSYEQYF.

V is TRBV6-5 and J is TRBJ1-2; D is perhaps TRBD1 (6 bases). This CDR3 is built from 14 residues. The germline V gene has CDR1 MNHEY and CDR2 SVGAGI. This CDR3 is CATNLEQGKGGYTF. The CDR3 region has the DNA TGTGCTACCAATCTAGAACAGGGAAAGGGTGGCTACACCTTC.

V is TRBV11-2 and J is TRBJ1-3; D is undetermined. Germline V gene lookup returns CDR1 SGHAT and CDR2 FQNNGV. Trimming cost V 1 base and J 0 bases, with 19 bases left between them. CDR3 size: 19 residues. The DNA for the CDR3 is TGTGCCAGCAGCTTAGGCGTACGGAGGGTTCCGGACTCTGGAAACACCATATATTTT. Protein product: CASSLGVRRVPDSGNTIYF.

The CDR3 DNA is TGTGCCAGCAGCTCCCGGACAGGGGCGTCCTACAATGAGCAGTTCTTC. Translated, it gives CASSSRTGASYNEQFF. V and J are TRBV13 and TRBJ2-1; TRBD1 agrees at 9 bases. CDR1 and CDR2 from the germline V gene are PRHDT and FYEKMQ (reference sequence). The CDR3 has 16 residues. After removal of 4 bases from V and 1 base from J, the junction contained 5 bases not matched to a gene.

CDR3: CAWSYIETQYF. CDR3 nucleotide sequence: TGTGCCTGGAGTTATATCGAGACCCAGTACTTC. This sequence joins TRBV30 and TRBJ2-5, with unresolved D. Trimming stripped 2 bases from V and 5 bases from J, with 6 bases between. Germline lookup yields CDR1 GTSNPN and CDR2 SVGIG (reference sequence). This CDR3 region has 11 residues.

The gene calls are TRBV4-1 and TRBJ2-2, with D maybe TRBD1 (5 bases). V lost 3 bases and J 4 bases, leaving 18 bases between the germline ends. CDR3 size: 17 residues. CDR1 is MGHRA, CDR2 YSYEKL, per germline. CDR3 loop: CASSQGRVLPTTGELFF. For the CDR3, the DNA is TGCGCCAGCAGCCAGGGGCGTGTGCTACCGACCACCGGGGAGCTGTTTTTT.

This chain connects TRBV4-1 to TRBJ1-4; 7 nucleotides line up with TRBD1. Germline lookup yields CDR1 MGHRA and CDR2 YSYEKL. The CDR3 extends over 15 amino acids. J lost 3 bases, V lost 5 bases, and 6 bases had no gene match. Here the CDR3 DNA reads TGCGCCAGCAGCTTTTCCGGGACAGCTAATGAAAAACTGTTTTTT. This codes for CASSFSGTANEKLFF.

The chain joins TRBV5-1 to TRBJ2-7, with 12 bases fitting TRBD1. This CDR3 comprises 15 residues. J lost 0 bases, V lost 5 bases, and 3 bases had no gene match. CDR1 is SGHRS, CDR2 YFSETQ, per germline. CDR3: CASSWGQGASYEQYF. CDR3 coding DNA: TGCGCCAGCAGTTGGGGACAGGGGGCCTCCTACGAGCAGTACTTC.

This chain joins TRBV9 and TRBJ2-3, with 13 bases that match TRBD2. This CDR3 contains 21 residues. With 2 bases clipped from V and 1 base from J, the junction kept 16 bases outside the gene matches. Germline-derived CDR1 and CDR2 are SGDLS and YYNGEE. CDR3 region: CASSVPSIGLAGAGGTDTQYF. CDR3 bases: TGTGCCAGCAGCGTTCCTTCCATCGGACTAGCGGGGGCCGGGGGCACAGATACGCAGTATTTT.

This sequence joins TRBV30 and TRBJ1-1, with a tentative D call TRBD1 (5 bases). From germline, CDR1 is GTSNPN and CDR2 SVGIG (reference sequence). This CDR3 comprises 11 residues. Deletions cut 1 base from V and 11 bases from J, with 11 bases between. The CDR3: CAWSAGEVAFF. The CDR3 coding sequence is TGTGCCTGGAGTGCGGGGGAAGTGGCTTTCTTT.

J is TRBJ2-1 and V is TRBV27; a weak D match, TRBD1 (6 bases). Germline assignment: CDR1 MNHEY and CDR2 SMNVEV (reference sequence). V was clipped by 6 bases and J by 8 bases, with 14 bases between them. CDR3 size: 13 residues. CDR3 nucleotide sequence: TGTGCCAGCAGCCCAACAGGGATGGATGAGCAGTTCTTC. Its translation: CASSPTGMDEQFF.

The V gene is TRBV7-9, the J gene TRBJ2-1; 8 bases are a match to TRBD1. Germline V CDR1 and CDR2: SEHNR, FQNEAQ (reference sequence). The ends lost 5 bases at V and 5 bases at J; junction bases unmatched: 8. The CDR3 totals 15 residues. The CDR3 DNA is TGTGCCAGCAGCGGTCGAAGGGGACAGGACAATGAGCAGTTCTTC. Encoded protein: CASSGRRGQDNEQFF.

The rearrangement links TRBV11-2 to TRBJ2-5; D gene ambiguous. This CDR3 region has 14 residues. Looked up from germline, CDR1 is SGHAT and CDR2 is FQNNGV. V shed 0 bases and J shed 1 base, with 6 bases lying between them. CDR3 nucleotides: TGTGCCAGCAGCTTAGAGGGCAGCCAAGAGACCCAGTACTTC. This translates into CASSLEGSQETQYF.

Concerning this clone: The same CDR3 also results from other DNA sequences found in this sample. The chain recombines TRBV7-2 with TRBJ2-1; the match to TRBD2 covers 10 bases. Per the germline V gene, CDR1 is SGHTA and CDR2 is FQGNSA. This CDR3 region has 15 residues. J gave up 4 bases and V 5 bases, and 5 bases lay outside the gene matches. The CDR3 here is CASSPLAGEYNEQFF. The DNA for the CDR3 is TGTGCCAGCAGCCCTCTAGCGGGGGAGTACAATGAGCAGTTCTTC. Combining the CDR3 with reference TRBV7-2 and TRBJ2-1 gives the whole variable domain GAGVSQSPSNKVTEKGKDVELRCDPISGHTALYWYRQSLGQGLEFLIYFQGNSAPDKSGLPSDRFSAERTGGSVSTLTIQRTQQEDSAVYLCASSPLAGEYNEQFFGPGTRLTVL.